These 21 T cell receptor beta chains share one sample of origin, sequenced in a study of blood T cell repertoires in COVID-19. This table comes from immunoSEQ multiplex PCR, and its TCRdb copy is limited to in-frame clones, with some not included. The table lists 180,000 or so clones, about 80% of them singletons, with roughly 2.6% in the top ten. The specimen was peripheral blood. These receptors were obtained from a human donor with acute or convalescent COVID-19. The donor label of this sample is uncertain.

The chain links TRBV9 to TRBJ1-2; possible D gene TRBD1, 6 bases. Trimming took off 1 base at V and 5 bases at J, with 21 bases between the two ends. Germline loops: CDR1 SGDLS, CDR2 YYNGEE. The CDR3 has 17 amino acids. The CDR3, as DNA: TGTGCCAGCAGCGTAAATCGGGAAGCGGCAGGGGATTATGGCTACACCTTC. It translates to CASSVNREAAGDYGYTF.

The rearrangement links TRBV27 to TRBJ1-1; tentative D call: TRBD1 (5 bases). Trimming pared 1 base from V and 1 base from J, leaving 13 bases between. The CDR3 sequence is 16 residues long. The germline CDR1 and CDR2 sequences are MNHEY and SMNVEV (reference sequence). In DNA form, the CDR3 reads TGTGCCAGCAGTTTATTAGGCGGGGGGGAGAACACTGAAGCTTTCTTT. Translation gives CASSLLGGGENTEAFF.

The chain is built from TRBV30 and TRBJ1-2; a possible D gene is TRBD1 (6 bases). V lost 1 base and J 0 bases, leaving 15 bases between the germline ends. Germline CDR1 GTSNPN, CDR2 SVGIG (reference sequence). CDR3 size: 16 residues. The DNA of the CDR3 is TGTGCCTGGAGTGGGGGGGGCTTTAAAGCTAACTATGGCTACACCTTC. This codes for CAWSGGGFKANYGYTF. The full variable domain, with the rest looked up from reference TRBV30 and TRBJ1-2, is SQTIHQWPATLVQPVGSPLSLECTVEGTSNPNLYWYRQAAGRGLQLLFYSVGIGQISSEVPQNLSASRPQDRQFILSSKKLLLSDSGFYLCAWSGGGFKANYGYTFGSGTRLTVV.

The chain has TRBV7-8 and TRBJ2-1, with D possibly being TRBD1 (7 bases). The CDR3 length is 20 residues. Per germline, CDR1 SGHVS and CDR2 FQNEAQ. The V end was cut by 8 bases, the J end by 0 bases, with 29 bases between. The CDR3 nucleotides read TGTGCCAGCCATACCATAAAACGAGCGGAGGGGGCGAGCTCCTACAATGAGCAGTTCTTC. It yields the protein CASHTIKRAEGASSYNEQFF.

With regard to this clone: The same CDR3 arises from other DNA sequences in this sample as well. The V call is TRBV28, the J call TRBJ2-2; TRBD1 aligns across 8 bases. V shed 5 bases, J shed 3 bases, and the junction held 5 bases outside the gene matches. Per the germline V gene, CDR1 is MDHEN and CDR2 is SYDVKM. CDR3 size: 15 residues. CDR3: CASSPGTGDTGELFF. The DNA of the CDR3 is TGTGCCAGCAGTCCCGGGACAGGTGACACCGGGGAGCTGTTTTTT.

The chain uses TRBV6-2 or TRBV6-3 and TRBJ2-3, with 13 bases matching TRBD2. Trimming removed 5 bases from V and 3 bases from J; junction bases left unmatched: 2. This CDR3 is built from 15 residues. Germline CDR1 is MNHEY and CDR2 is SVGEGT. CDR3 nucleotide sequence: TGTGCCAGCAGTAGACTAGCGGGAGGTACAGATACGCAGTATTTT. As protein: CASSRLAGGTDTQYF.

To note about this clone: Being one base from a much bigger clone, this may be a read error. Other DNA sequences in the sample encode the same CDR3. The chain couples TRBV5-4 to TRBJ2-2; TRBD1 agrees at 8 bases. The CDR3 extends over 16 amino acids. V shed 4 bases, J shed 0 bases, and the junction held 5 bases outside the gene matches. The germline V gene has CDR1 SGHNT and CDR2 YYREEE (reference sequence). The CDR3 protein is CASSTEDRANTGELFF. The DNA of the CDR3 is TGTGCCAGCAGCACCGAGGACAGGGCGAACACCGGGGAGCTGTTTTTT.

CDR3 sequence (DNA): TGTGCCAGCATTGGGGGGGCGCGGAATCAGCCCCAGCATTTT. Translated: CASIGGARNQPQHF. The rearrangement joins TRBV28 to TRBJ1-5, with a possible D match to TRBD1 (6 bases). CDR1 is MDHEN and CDR2 is SYDVKM in the germline V gene. This CDR3 has 14 residues. Between the trimmed V and J ends, which lost 7 bases and 4 bases, there was a span of 14 bases. The full variable domain, with the rest looked up from reference TRBV28 and TRBJ1-5, is DVKVTQSSRYLVKRTGEKVFLECVQDMDHENMFWYRQDPGLGLRLIYFSYDVKMKEKGDIPEGYSVSREKKERFSLILESASTNQTSMYLCASIGGARNQPQHFGDGTRLSIL.

This clone was recorded once. CDR3 sequence (DNA): TGTGCCAGCAGTCGGACAGGGGGCACCCATAGCACAGATACGCAGTATTTT. This translates into CASSRTGGTHSTDTQYF. This sequence joins TRBV2 and TRBJ2-3, with TRBD1 identical over 11 bases. Trimming cost V 5 bases and J 0 bases; bases outside gene matches: 7. The germline CDR1 and CDR2 sequences are SNHLY and FYNNEI. The CDR3 covers 17 residues.

The chain recombines TRBV7-2 with TRBJ1-1, with a tentative D call TRBD1 (5 bases). V dropped 5 bases and J dropped 10 bases, with 23 bases sitting between them. CDR3 length: 15 amino acids. Looked up from germline, CDR1 is SGHTA and CDR2 is FQGNSA. CDR3 in amino acids: CASSRRDGTMVVAFF. Written as DNA, the CDR3 is TGTGCCAGCAGCCGGCGGGACGGTACGATGGTAGTAGCTTTCTTT.

The CDR3 loop reads CASSLYGTDPYNEQFF. CDR3 DNA: TGTGCCAGCAGCTTATACGGGACAGACCCCTACAATGAGCAGTTCTTC. J is TRBJ2-1 and V is TRBV7-9, with 7 bases matching TRBD1. The CDR3 spans 16 residues. V lost 2 bases to trimming and J lost 2 bases; unmatched junction nucleotides: 6. Germline CDR1 and CDR2: SEHNR and FQNEAQ (reference sequence).

The V gene is TRBV28, the J gene TRBJ2-6, with 9 bases lining up with TRBD1. CDR1 and CDR2 (germline): MDHEN, SYDVKM. After removal of 2 bases from V and 0 bases from J, the junction contained 5 bases not matched to a gene. This CDR3 contains 18 residues. The DNA for the CDR3 is TGTGCCAGCAGTTTACCGGGACAGGGCCGCTCTGGGGCCAACGTCCTGACTTTC. Protein product: CASSLPGQGRSGANVLTF.

The J gene is TRBJ2-5, the V gene TRBV6-4; possibly TRBD2 for D (6 bases). This CDR3 has 14 residues. Trimming left V 8 bases short and J 1 base short, with 14 bases between. Germline CDR1 reads MRHNA; CDR2 reads SNTAGT. CDR3 sequence (DNA): TGTGCCAGCGGAGCATTGGGGGGCCAAGAGACCCAGTACTTC. Its translation is CASGALGGQETQYF.

The sample holds a few counts of this clone. The J gene is TRBJ2-7, the V gene TRBV2, with D possibly being TRBD2 (6 bases). Germline CDR1 reads SNHLY; CDR2 reads FYNNEI. Trimming removed 10 bases at V and 2 bases at J, with 15 bases between. This CDR3 is 13 amino acids long. CDR3 sequence (DNA): TGTGCCACCCGGGACGGGGGAACCTACGAGCAGTACTTC. Translation gives CATRDGGTYEQYF.

The chain recombines TRBV5-1 with TRBJ1-1; TRBD1 aligns across 8 bases. V lost 3 bases, J lost 1 base, and 5 bases stayed unmatched. Germline V lookup: CDR1 SGHRS, CDR2 YFSETQ. The CDR3 consists of 15 residues. This chain's CDR3 is CASSSLTGENTEAFF. For the CDR3, the DNA is TGCGCCAGCAGCTCGTTGACAGGGGAGAACACTGAAGCTTTCTTT.

V gene TRBV2 combines with J gene TRBJ2-2; D may be TRBD1 (6 bases). Trimming left V 8 bases short and J 5 bases short, with 15 bases between. CDR1 and CDR2 (germline): SNHLY, FYNNEI. The CDR3 length is 14 residues. CDR3 loop: CASGEQGWTGELFF. Written as DNA, the CDR3 is TGTGCCAGCGGAGAACAGGGTTGGACCGGGGAGCTGTTTTTT.

The V and J genes are TRBV5-1 and TRBJ1-1, with 8 bases matching TRBD1. Trimming took 4 bases from V and 4 from J; bases not matched to a gene: 6. Germline values: CDR1 SGHRS, CDR2 YFSETQ. This CDR3 has 14 residues. The CDR3 DNA follows: TGCGCCAGCAGCCCGGACAGGGCAGGCACTGAAGCTTTCTTT. Amino acid sequence: CASSPDRAGTEAFF.

The chain's CDR3 is CASSPLQGAGKQPQHF. The CDR3 DNA is TGTGCCAGCTCACCACTTCAGGGGGCAGGAAAGCAGCCCCAGCATTTT. The J gene is TRBJ1-5, the V gene TRBV18, with 8 bases that match TRBD1. Looked up from germline, CDR1 is KGHSH and CDR2 is LQKENI. The CDR3 is 16 residues long. V trimming: 1 base; J trimming: 7 bases; junction bases outside the gene matches: 9.

The rearrangement joins TRBV7-5 to TRBJ1-2; no check of the table's D call, TRBD1, against the DNA was made. TRBV7-5 is recorded as a pseudogene. This CDR3 comprises 18 residues. The CDR3 here is CVRSTRDRGLLQIYGYTF. The CDR3 DNA follows: TGTGTCAGAAGCACCCGGGACAGGGGGCTTCTCCAGATCTATGGCTACACCTTC.

The chain is built from TRBV19 and TRBJ1-3; D call uncertain. The ends were cut back, 11 bases at V and 7 bases at J, with 15 bases in the middle. CDR1 and CDR2 from the germline V gene are LNHDA and SQIVND (reference sequence). CDR3 length equals 12 residues. The DNA of the CDR3 is TGTGCCGCAGCCGGGGTTAAGAACACCATATATTTT. It yields the protein CAAAGVKNTIYF.

The rearrangement joins TRBV6-5 to TRBJ1-1, with D unclear. The CDR3 is made up of 13 amino acids. Germline V CDR1 and CDR2: MNHEY, SVGAGI. V gave up 0 bases and J gave up 5 bases, with 7 bases separating them. The CDR3 here is CASSYSRETEAFF. As DNA, the CDR3 is TGTGCCAGCAGTTACTCGAGAGAGACTGAAGCTTTCTTT.